This T cell receptor beta chain comes out of a study of T cell repertoires in cytomegalovirus infection. General study results and limits: HLA-C-restricted, CMV-specific TCR beta clonotypes were dominant ex vivo.

The CDR3 is made up of 15 amino acids. The V gene's germline CDR1 is KGHDR and CDR2 SFDVKD. V was trimmed by 5 bases and J by 2 bases, leaving 11 bases between them. This clonotype was counted between two and nine times. Its target is not known. Each CDR3 protein is one row after TCRdb ran MiXCR on the reads. The sample includes about 150,000 distinct CDR3 sequences, around a quarter of them seen just once. The chain carries TRBV24-1 and TRBJ2-2; D is unresolved. Material for sequencing was PBMCs. The TCR originated in a human donor in good health (CMV status not recorded). Some clones in this sample may be carry-over from other donors' samples. In DNA, the CDR3 is TGTGCCACCAGTGCTGGCAGACTTAACACCGGGGAGCTGTTTTTT. It yields the protein CATSAGRLNTGELFF.